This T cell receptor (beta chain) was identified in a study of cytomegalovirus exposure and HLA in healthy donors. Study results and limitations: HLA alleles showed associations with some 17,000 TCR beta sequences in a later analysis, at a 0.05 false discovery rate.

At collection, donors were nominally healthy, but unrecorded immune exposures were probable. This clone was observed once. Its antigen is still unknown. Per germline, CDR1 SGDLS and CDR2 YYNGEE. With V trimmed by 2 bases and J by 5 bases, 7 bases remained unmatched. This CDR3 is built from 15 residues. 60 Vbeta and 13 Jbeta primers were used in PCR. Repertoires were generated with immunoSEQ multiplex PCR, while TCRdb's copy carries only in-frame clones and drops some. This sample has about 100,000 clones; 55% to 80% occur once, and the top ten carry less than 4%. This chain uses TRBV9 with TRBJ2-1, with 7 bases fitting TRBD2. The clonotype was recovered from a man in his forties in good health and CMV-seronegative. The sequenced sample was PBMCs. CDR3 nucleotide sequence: TGTGCCAGCAGCGTCGCGGGGGTGGTTGACAATGAGCAGTTCTTC. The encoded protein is CASSVAGVVDNEQFF.